This T cell receptor beta chain was captured by sequencing in a study of blood T cell repertoires in COVID-19. About the study: From T cells, B-cell-depleted T cells, or PBMCs came the material, which was cDNA or gDNA.

This table comes from immunoSEQ multiplex PCR, and its TCRdb copy is limited to in-frame clones, with some not included. Here the sample spans some 120,000 clones, 55% to 75% being singletons. Trimming cost V 1 base and J 3 bases; bases outside gene matches: 6. The length of the CDR3 is 16 residues. CDR1 is KGHDR and CDR2 is SFDVKD in the germline V gene. Input material: peripheral blood. The gene calls are TRBV24-1 and TRBJ2-5, with TRBD2 matching over 8 bases. This TCR was recovered from a woman aged 65 to 85 with acute or convalescent COVID-19. CDR3 DNA sequence: TGTGCCACCAGTGATTTCGGTCTCGGGGGGGAAGAGACCCAGTACTTC. Protein sequence: CATSDFGLGGEETQYF.